The 27 T cell receptor beta chains in this list originate from one sample, sequenced in a study of OX40 agonist ivuxolimab in advanced cancers. The method behind the library was the immunoSEQ multiplex PCR assay. TCRdb re-hosts the immuneACCESS table, in-frame sequences only. Its copies lack some clones; in the studies checked, an unresolved V gene accounts for under half of them, and the cause for the rest is not known. A total of 60,000 to 70,000 clones appear in this sample, roughly 89% of them only once. The ten most abundant clones make up around 12% of the sample. This specimen was CD4+ or CD8+ T cells sorted from blood, taken in a trial of the OX40 agonist ivuxolimab. These receptor sequences come from an adult with an advanced solid tumor such as melanoma, head and neck, liver or kidney cancer.

The V call is TRBV21-1, the J call TRBJ1-1; the table gives TRBD1 as D, unverified against the DNA. TRBV21-1 has pseudogene status. The CDR3 spans 20 residues. The CDR3 coding sequence is TGTGCCAGCAGCAAAGAGGAGGGACAGGAGACACCAAGAAATTACACTGAAGCTTTCTTT. Protein product: CASSKEEGQETPRNYTEAFF.

This sequence joins TRBV7-9 and TRBJ2-1; the match to TRBD1 covers 8 bases. CDR3 size: 12 residues. CDR1 is SEHNR, CDR2 FQNEAQ, per germline (reference sequence). J was trimmed by 9 bases and V by 4 bases; bases with no gene match: 2. Here the CDR3 reads CASSYRGIEQFF. CDR3 DNA: TGTGCCAGCAGCTACAGGGGGATTGAGCAGTTCTTC.

The gene calls are TRBV25-1 and TRBJ2-4, with 12 bases fitting TRBD2. The trim removed 3 bases at V and 2 bases at J, leaving 8 bases unmatched. Germline V gene data show CDR1 as MGHDK and CDR2 as SYGVNS. The CDR3 runs to 18 residues. CDR3 sequence reads: CASSDLAGGPRTKNIQYF. The CDR3 DNA follows: TGTGCCAGCAGTGATCTAGCGGGAGGGCCGAGGACCAAAAACATTCAGTACTTC.

This clone was seen repeatedly, ten times or more. This sequence joins TRBV7-9 and TRBJ2-7, with 7 bases that match TRBD2. With 5 bases clipped from V and 6 bases from J, the junction kept 7 bases outside the gene matches. The CDR3 length is 13 residues. Germline CDR1 SEHNR, CDR2 FQNEAQ (reference sequence). CDR3 sequence (DNA): TGTGCCAGCAGCGCGAGGACTAGACTCGAGCAGTACTTC. Protein: CASSARTRLEQYF.

The rearrangement uses TRBV6-1 and TRBJ2-1; D unresolved. This CDR3 has 13 amino acids. V lost 1 base and J lost 8, with 9 bases in between. Germline V gene sequence: CDR1 MNHNS, CDR2 SASEGT. The CDR3 DNA reads as TGTGCCAGCAGTGAAGAAATTTATGATGAGCAGTTCTTC. Translation: CASSEEIYDEQFF.

This chain links TRBV29-1 with TRBJ2-1; no clear D gene. The CDR3 consists of 13 residues. Trimming removed 2 bases at V and 5 bases at J, with 10 bases between. In germline, CDR1 is SQVTM, CDR2 ANQGSEA. The CDR3 region is CSVELLAHNEQFF. CDR3 coding DNA: TGCAGCGTTGAACTTTTAGCCCACAATGAGCAGTTCTTC.

V and J are TRBV7-9 and TRBJ2-5; perhaps D is TRBD1 or TRBD2 (5 bases each). CDR1 and CDR2 (germline): SEHNR, FQNEAQ (reference sequence). With 0 bases removed from V and 1 base from J, the gap between germline ends came to 12 bases. This CDR3 is built from 16 residues. DNA of the CDR3: TGTGCCAGCAGCTTAGCCTGGGGGAAGGGCCAAGAGACCCAGTACTTC. Translating gives CASSLAWGKGQETQYF. The whole variable domain, filled in from reference TRBV7-9 and TRBJ2-5, reads DTGVSQNPRHKITKRGQNVTFRCDPISEHNRLYWYRQTLGQGPEFLTYFQNEAQLEKSRLLSDRFSAERPKGSFSTLEIQRTEQGDSAMYLCASSLAWGKGQETQYFGPGTRLLVL.

The CDR3 loop is CASSQDLSGLVANIQYF. The CDR3, as DNA: TGCGCCAGCAGCCAAGATCTTTCGGGGTTAGTCGCAAACATTCAGTACTTC. The J gene is TRBJ2-4, the V gene TRBV4-1; possibly TRBD2 for D (5 bases). This CDR3 is 17 amino acids long. Trimming stripped 0 bases from V and 6 bases from J, with 18 bases between. Germline values: CDR1 MGHRA, CDR2 YSYEKL.

The rearrangement uses TRBV6-5 and TRBJ2-7, with a possible D match to TRBD2 (5 bases). Deletions cut 0 bases from V and 6 bases from J, with 9 bases between. Germline lookup yields CDR1 MNHEY and CDR2 SVGAGI. CDR3 length equals 13 residues. The CDR3 nucleotides are TGTGCCAGCAGTTACTCGGTTGGGAGCGAGCAGTACTTC. Protein product: CASSYSVGSEQYF.

The rearrangement joins TRBV7-6 to TRBJ2-5, with D maybe TRBD2 (6 bases). CDR1 and CDR2 from the germline V gene are SGHVS and FNYEAQ. The CDR3 length is 14 residues. V lost 5 bases, J lost 4 bases, and 14 bases lay in between. The CDR3 sequence is CASSPGWGVETQYF. In DNA, the CDR3 is TGTGCCAGCAGCCCCGGGTGGGGGGTAGAGACCCAGTACTTC.

This clone was counted between two and nine times. The V gene is TRBV7-9, the J gene TRBJ2-2; the D gene is possibly TRBD1 (5 bases). The CDR3 runs to 15 residues. V was cut by 4 bases and J by 0 bases, with 9 bases left in between. Germline CDR1 reads SEHNR; CDR2 reads FQNEAQ (reference sequence). The CDR3 DNA reads TGTGCCAGCAGCTCGGACATTGCGAACACCGGGGAGCTGTTTTTT. Translated: CASSSDIANTGELFF.

This rearrangement joins TRBV7-4 to TRBJ1-5; no clear D. V was clipped by 5 bases and J by 12 bases, with 14 bases between them. This CDR3 is 12 amino acids long. CDR1 and CDR2 (germline): SGHVT, SQSDAQ. CDR3 protein: CASSRSRKLQHF. CDR3 coding DNA: TGTGCCAGCAGCCGCAGTCGGAAGCTCCAGCATTTT.

The chain combines TRBV12-2 with TRBJ1-4; the table's TRBD1 call for D was not verified on the DNA. TRBV12-2 is recorded as a pseudogene. This CDR3 is built from 18 residues. The CDR3 DNA reads TGTGCAAGTCGCTTACCGCTTACCCAGGGGGCCCCAAATGAAAAACTGTTTTTT. This encodes CASRLPLTQGAPNEKLFF.

This clone was detected a few times. The rearrangement joins TRBV19 to TRBJ2-6, with a weak D call TRBD2 (5 bases). In germline, CDR1 is LNHDA, CDR2 SQIVND (reference sequence). Trimming stripped 3 bases from V and 0 bases from J, with 12 bases between. The CDR3 contains 17 residues. In nucleotides, the CDR3 is TGTGCCAGTAGTATTCCCGGGATTCCCTCTGGGGCCAACGTCCTGACTTTC. It codes for CASSIPGIPSGANVLTF.

The J gene is TRBJ2-3, the V gene TRBV28; 9 positions agree with TRBD2. The germline gives CDR1 MDHEN, CDR2 SYDVKM. CDR3 length: 22 residues. The trim removed 7 bases at V and 6 bases at J, leaving 32 bases unmatched. In nucleotides, the CDR3 is TGTGCCAGCACCCGTAATATGGGGGCGGATTCTAGCGGGACCCCTTACTGGGATACGCAGTATTTT. Its protein product is CASTRNMGADSSGTPYWDTQYF.

V is TRBV6-5 and J is TRBJ2-5; weak D call: TRBD1 (5 bases). Germline CDR1 is MNHEY and CDR2 is SVGAGI. The CDR3 is 15 residues long. Trimming removed 4 bases at V and 2 bases at J, with 14 bases between. CDR3 sequence: CASSFDGRDQETQYF. The CDR3 DNA is TGTGCCAGCAGTTTCGATGGCAGGGATCAAGAGACCCAGTACTTC.

The genes are TRBV2 and TRBJ1-4; weak D call: TRBD1 (6 bases). Germline V lookup: CDR1 SNHLY, CDR2 FYNNEI. This CDR3 has 16 residues. V was shortened by 6 bases and J by 4 bases, with 18 bases between the two germline ends. The CDR3 DNA reads as TGTGCCAGCAGACCAGCCTCGGGGGGCGTTAATGAAAAACTGTTTTTT. It is translated as CASRPASGGVNEKLFF.

The V and J genes are TRBV7-9 and TRBJ2-1, with D hard to call. This CDR3 comprises 12 residues. CDR1 and CDR2 (germline): SEHNR, FQNEAQ (reference sequence). V gave up 6 bases and J gave up 2 bases, with 5 bases separating them. The CDR3 loop is CASSPAYNEQFF. CDR3 nucleotides: TGTGCCAGCAGTCCGGCCTACAATGAGCAGTTCTTC.

V usage is TRBV7-9 and J usage is TRBJ2-4; TRBD1 is a possible D gene (6 bases). V was shortened by 5 bases and J by 7 bases, with 15 bases between the two germline ends. Germline V gene lookup returns CDR1 SEHNR and CDR2 FQNEAQ (reference sequence). The CDR3 is 14 amino acids. CDR3 DNA: TGTGCCAGCAGCCCCCAATCCCAGGGGAACATTCAGTACTTC. It translates to CASSPQSQGNIQYF.

In DNA form, the CDR3 reads TGCGCCAGCAGCCAAGGAGGGGCTGAGGCCGGAAAACCCCAGCATTTT. This translates into CASSQGGAEAGKPQHF. The chain recombines TRBV4-1 with TRBJ1-5; the D gene is possibly TRBD1 (5 bases). Per germline, CDR1 MGHRA and CDR2 YSYEKL. The CDR3 is 16 residues long. The V gene lost 1 base and the J gene lost 10 bases, with 20 bases spanning the gap.

This chain connects TRBV7-2 to TRBJ1-2; no reliable D call. There are 17 residues in the CDR3. Per germline, CDR1 SGHTA and CDR2 FQGNSA. Trimming removed 1 base at V and 3 bases at J, with 18 bases between. Here the CDR3 reads CASSLGRQYYLDYGYTF. DNA of the CDR3: TGTGCCAGCAGCTTAGGGAGACAATATTATTTGGACTATGGCTACACCTTC.

This clone appeared a single time. The chain employs TRBV5-1 and TRBJ2-7; unclear D gene. CDR1 is SGHRS and CDR2 is YFSETQ in the germline V gene. Trimming removed 1 base from V and 0 bases from J, with 8 bases in between. There are 14 residues in the CDR3. The CDR3 sequence: CASSLRVNSYEQYF. CDR3 nucleotide sequence: TGCGCCAGCAGCTTGCGGGTCAACTCCTACGAGCAGTACTTC.

This clone was counted once. DNA for the CDR3: TGTGCCACCAGAGTGATGGAGACCCAGTACTTC. Translating gives CATRVMETQYF. The chain joins TRBV6-5 to TRBJ2-5; D remains ambiguous. This CDR3 region has 11 residues. From germline, CDR1 is MNHEY and CDR2 SVGAGI. Trimming pared 10 bases from V and 5 bases from J, leaving 11 bases between.

The chain has TRBV9 and TRBJ1-4; D might be TRBD1 (5 bases). V lost 4 bases, J lost 3 bases, and 10 bases lay in between. The V gene's germline CDR1 is SGDLS and CDR2 YYNGEE. This CDR3 is 14 amino acids long. The CDR3 DNA sequence: TGTGCCAGCAGCCCCAGGGCGGCTAATGAAAAACTGTTTTTT. Translated: CASSPRAANEKLFF.

V usage is TRBV27 and J usage is TRBJ2-1; TRBD2 agrees at 11 bases. The germline CDR1 and CDR2 sequences are MNHEY and SMNVEV (reference sequence). This CDR3 is 15 amino acids long. The V gene end was trimmed by 5 bases and the J gene end by 6 bases; junction bases not matched to a gene: 6. The CDR3 protein is CASSRTSGPSNEQFF. CDR3 nucleotides: TGTGCCAGCAGTCGGACTAGCGGGCCGTCCAATGAGCAGTTCTTC.

The chain couples TRBV9 to TRBJ2-7, with unresolved D. Germline V gene sequence: CDR1 SGDLS, CDR2 YYNGEE. CDR3 length equals 14 residues. V was cut by 0 bases and J by 2 bases, with 9 bases left in between. CDR3 region: CASSVGGSTYEQYF. The CDR3, as DNA: TGTGCCAGCAGCGTAGGGGGTTCGACCTACGAGCAGTACTTC.

The chain carries TRBV4-1 and TRBJ1-3; a possible D gene is TRBD1 (5 bases). V lost 0 bases and J 1 base, leaving 22 bases between the germline ends. Germline V lookup: CDR1 MGHRA, CDR2 YSYEKL. The CDR3 length is 20 residues. CDR3 sequence: CASSQEFFGEGLFSGNTIYF. CDR3 bases: TGCGCCAGCAGCCAAGAATTTTTTGGGGAGGGGCTCTTTTCTGGAAACACCATATATTTT.